The 8 T cell receptor beta chains presented below share a single source sample, sequenced in a study of T cell responses to AZD1222 COVID-19 vaccine listed by TCRdb under 2021. This sample's time point label indicates: about 28 days (+/-7) after the second vaccine dose. Libraries were made using the immunoSEQ multiplex PCR assay. TCRdb provides this immuneACCESS table in a form limited to in-frame rearrangements. Some clones are lacking; in checked studies, under half of them reflect an unresolved V gene, and why the rest are absent is not known. A total of about 78,000 clones appear in this sample, 90% of them only once. Of the sample, more than 2.5% is held by the ten largest clones. The sequences come from peripheral blood, collected 28 days after the second AZD1222 dose. The receptors were gathered from an adult who received the AZD1222 COVID-19 vaccine.

The genes are TRBV12-3 or TRBV12-4 and TRBJ2-7; D is uncertain. The CDR3 covers 11 residues. Deletions cut 7 bases from V and 3 bases from J, with 7 bases between. This CDR3 reads CASTLGYEQYF. CDR3 sequence (DNA): TGTGCCAGCACCTTAGGCTACGAGCAGTACTTC.

V gene TRBV7-3 combines with J gene TRBJ1-1; 8 positions agree with TRBD1. Trimming took 5 bases from V and 7 from J; bases not matched to a gene: 6. Germline lookup yields CDR1 SGHTA and CDR2 FQGTGA. This CDR3 has 13 residues. The CDR3 sequence is CASSGQGVGEAFF. The CDR3 DNA sequence: TGTGCCAGCAGCGGACAGGGTGTAGGTGAAGCTTTCTTT.

V gene TRBV6-5 combines with J gene TRBJ2-7; tentatively, D is TRBD1 or TRBD2 (5 bases each). This CDR3 spans 15 amino acids. The germline gives CDR1 MNHEY, CDR2 SVGAGI. V lost 4 bases and J lost 5, with 18 bases in between. In DNA, the CDR3 is TGTGCCAGCAGTTTACAGACTCCAGGGACCGACGAGCAGTACTTC. This translates into CASSLQTPGTDEQYF.

The chain employs TRBV5-1 and TRBJ2-1; D tentatively fits TRBD1 or TRBD2 (5 bases each). The CDR3 covers 14 residues. CDR1 and CDR2 (germline): SGHRS, YFSETQ. V was cut by 4 bases and J by 5 bases, with 13 bases left in between. The CDR3 is CASSLGTRNNEQFF. The CDR3, as DNA: TGCGCCAGCAGCCTCGGGACCCGGAACAATGAGCAGTTCTTC.

CDR3 residues: CAISESYSSGRLDEQFF. The CDR3, as DNA: TGTGCCATCAGTGAGTCGTATTCTAGCGGGAGATTGGATGAGCAGTTCTTC. The rearrangement links TRBV10-3 to TRBJ2-1, with 10 bases lining up with TRBD2. The CDR3 has 17 amino acids. J was trimmed by 8 bases and V by 0 bases; bases with no gene match: 10. The germline V gene encodes CDR1 ENHRY and CDR2 SYGVKD.

The gene calls are TRBV7-2 and TRBJ2-1, with D maybe TRBD1 (6 bases). In germline, CDR1 is SGHTA, CDR2 FQGNSA. CDR3 length: 15 residues. V was clipped by 3 bases and J by 0 bases, with 9 bases between them. DNA for the CDR3: TGTGCCAGCAGCTTTACAGGGAGCTCCTACAATGAGCAGTTCTTC. Translating it yields CASSFTGSSYNEQFF.

The V call is TRBV5-1, the J call TRBJ2-5; D perhaps matches TRBD1 (5 bases). From germline, CDR1 is SGHRS and CDR2 YFSETQ. The length of the CDR3 is 15 residues. V was clipped by 2 bases and J by 1 base, with 12 bases between them. The CDR3: CASSFGAGTQETQYF. Here the CDR3 DNA reads TGCGCCAGCAGCTTTGGGGCAGGAACCCAAGAGACCCAGTACTTC.

The rearrangement joins TRBV19 to TRBJ1-2; D is uncertain. There are 13 residues in the CDR3. CDR1 is LNHDA and CDR2 is SQIVND in the germline V gene (reference sequence). The V end was cut by 9 bases, the J end by 0 bases, with 11 bases between. CDR3 in amino acids: CASKPAANYGYTF. In nucleotides, the CDR3 is TGTGCCAGCAAACCCGCAGCTAACTATGGCTACACCTTC.